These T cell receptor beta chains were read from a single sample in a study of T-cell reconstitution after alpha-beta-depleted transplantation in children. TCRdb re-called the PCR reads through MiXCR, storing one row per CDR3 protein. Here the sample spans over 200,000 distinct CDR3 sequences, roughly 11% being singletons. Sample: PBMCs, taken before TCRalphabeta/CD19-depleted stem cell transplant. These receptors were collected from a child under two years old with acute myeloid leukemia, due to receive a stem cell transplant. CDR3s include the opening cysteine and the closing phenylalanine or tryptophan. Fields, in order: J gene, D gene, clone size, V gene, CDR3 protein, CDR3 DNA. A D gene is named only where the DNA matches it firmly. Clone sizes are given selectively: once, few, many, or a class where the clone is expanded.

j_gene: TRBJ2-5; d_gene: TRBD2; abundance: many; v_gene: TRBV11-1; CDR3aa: CASRPGLAGEETQYF; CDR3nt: TGTGCCAGCAGGCCTGGACTAGCGGGGGAAGAGACCCAGTACTTC
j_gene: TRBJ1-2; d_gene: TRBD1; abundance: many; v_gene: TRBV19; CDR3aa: CASSAGQEPYGYTF; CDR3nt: TGTGCCAGTAGTGCCGGACAGGAGCCCTATGGCTACACCTTC
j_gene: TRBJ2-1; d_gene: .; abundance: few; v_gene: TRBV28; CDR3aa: CASGAGGGNEQFF; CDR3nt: TGTGCCAGCGGGGCAGGGGGAGGCAATGAGCAGTTCTTC
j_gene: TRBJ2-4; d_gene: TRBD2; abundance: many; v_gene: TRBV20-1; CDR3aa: CSAYGLAGPEDIQYF; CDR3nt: TGCAGTGCATATGGACTAGCGGGCCCCGAGGACATTCAGTACTTC
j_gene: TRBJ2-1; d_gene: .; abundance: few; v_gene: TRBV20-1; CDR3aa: CSASGDLSYNEQFF; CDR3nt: TGCAGTGCTTCCGGGGACCTCTCCTACAATGAGCAGTTCTTC
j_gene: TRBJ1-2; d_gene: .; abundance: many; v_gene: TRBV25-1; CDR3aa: CASSGRDYGYTF; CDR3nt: TGTGCCAGCTCGGGCAGGGACTATGGCTACACCTTC
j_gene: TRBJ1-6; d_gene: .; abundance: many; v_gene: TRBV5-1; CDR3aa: CASSLVDSRRSSYNSPLHF; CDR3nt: TGCGCCAGCAGCTTGGTCGACTCCAGACGGAGCTCCTATAATTCACCCCTCCACTTT
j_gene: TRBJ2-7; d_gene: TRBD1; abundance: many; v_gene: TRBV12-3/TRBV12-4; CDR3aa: CASRAGTGAYEQYF; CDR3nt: TGTGCCAGCAGAGCCGGGACAGGGGCCTACGAGCAGTACTTC
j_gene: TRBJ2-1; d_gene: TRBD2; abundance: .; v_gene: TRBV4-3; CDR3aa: CASSRLGTSGKSVYNEQFF; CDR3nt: TGCGCCAGCAGCCGGCTAGGGACTAGCGGGAAGTCCGTCTACAATGAGCAGTTCTTC
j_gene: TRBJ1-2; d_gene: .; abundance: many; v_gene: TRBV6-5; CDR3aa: CASSCPDCYGYTF; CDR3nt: TGTGCCAGCAGTTGCCCCGACTGCTATGGCTACACCTTC
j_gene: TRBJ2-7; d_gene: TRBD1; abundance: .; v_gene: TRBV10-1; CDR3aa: CASSEQPGQVYEQYF; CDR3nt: TGCGCCAGCAGTGAGCAACCGGGACAGGTCTACGAGCAGTACTTC
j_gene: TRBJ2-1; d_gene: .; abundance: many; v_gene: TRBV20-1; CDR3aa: CSAARAATYNEQFF; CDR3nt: TGCAGTGCTGCCCGAGCGGCGACCTACAATGAGCAGTTCTTC
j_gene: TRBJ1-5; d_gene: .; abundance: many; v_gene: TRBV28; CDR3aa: CASRRFSNQPQHF; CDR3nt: TGTGCCAGCAGACGTTTTAGCAATCAGCCCCAGCATTTT
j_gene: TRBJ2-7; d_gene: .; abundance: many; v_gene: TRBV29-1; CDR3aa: CSTSLQGHEQYF; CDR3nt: TGCAGCACCAGCTTGCAGGGCCACGAGCAGTACTTC
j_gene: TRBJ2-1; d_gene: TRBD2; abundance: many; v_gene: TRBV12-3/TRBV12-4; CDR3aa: CASSRAGTRNNEQFF; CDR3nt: TGTGCCAGCAGCCGAGCCGGGACTAGAAACAATGAGCAGTTCTTC
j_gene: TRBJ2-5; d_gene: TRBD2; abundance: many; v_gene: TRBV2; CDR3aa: CASSDVAGETQYF; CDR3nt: TGTGCCAGCAGTGATGTAGCGGGAGAGACCCAGTACTTC
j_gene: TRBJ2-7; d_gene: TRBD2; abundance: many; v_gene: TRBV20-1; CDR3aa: CSASLAGHSYEQYF; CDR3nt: TGCAGTGCTAGCCTAGCGGGCCACTCCTACGAGCAGTACTTC
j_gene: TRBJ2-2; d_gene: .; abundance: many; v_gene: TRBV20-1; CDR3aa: CSATHTTGELFF; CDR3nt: TGCAGTGCTACCCACACTACCGGGGAGCTGTTTTTT
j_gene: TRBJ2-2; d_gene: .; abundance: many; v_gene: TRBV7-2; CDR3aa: CASSLVASPGELFF; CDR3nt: TGTGCCAGCAGCTTAGTAGCCAGCCCCGGGGAGCTGTTTTTT
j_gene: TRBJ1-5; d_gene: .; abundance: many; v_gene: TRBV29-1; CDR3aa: CSVAMDGGNQPQHF; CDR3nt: TGCAGCGTTGCTATGGACGGAGGCAATCAGCCCCAGCATTTT
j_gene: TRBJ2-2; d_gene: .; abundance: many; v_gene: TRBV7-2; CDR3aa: CASSLGNANTGELFF; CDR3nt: TGTGCCAGCAGCTTGGGTAACGCCAACACCGGGGAGCTGTTTTTT
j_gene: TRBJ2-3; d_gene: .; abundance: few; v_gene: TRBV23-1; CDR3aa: CASSQSGGQSTDTQYF; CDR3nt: TGCGCCAGCAGTCAATCGGGAGGACAGAGCACAGATACGCAGTATTTT
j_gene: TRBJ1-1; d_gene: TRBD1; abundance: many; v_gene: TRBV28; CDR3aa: CASSFRTGGRAFF; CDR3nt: TGTGCCAGCAGTTTTCGGACAGGGGGCCGAGCTTTCTTT
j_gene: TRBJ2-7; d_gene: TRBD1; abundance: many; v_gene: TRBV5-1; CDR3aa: CASSRDRGSHEQYF; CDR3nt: TGCGCCAGCAGCCGGGACAGGGGGTCCCACGAGCAGTACTTC
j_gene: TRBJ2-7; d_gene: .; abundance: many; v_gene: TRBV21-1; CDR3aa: CASSDRDRAYEQYF; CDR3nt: TGTGCCAGCAGTGACCGGGACAGGGCGTACGAGCAGTACTTC
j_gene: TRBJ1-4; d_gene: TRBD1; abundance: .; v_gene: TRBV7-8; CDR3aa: CASSVDRGVEKLFF; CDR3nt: TGTGCCAGCAGCGTGGACAGGGGGGTTGAAAAACTGTTTTTT
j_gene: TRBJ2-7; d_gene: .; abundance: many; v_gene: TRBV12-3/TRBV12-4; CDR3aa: CASSLAGGPISYEQYF; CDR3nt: TGTGCCAGCAGTTTAGCTGGGGGGCCCATCTCCTACGAGCAGTACTTC
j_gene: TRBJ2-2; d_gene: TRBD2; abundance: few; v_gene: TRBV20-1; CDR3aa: CSAKNWQRGNTGELFF; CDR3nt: TGCAGTGCTAAGAACTGGCAGCGGGGGAACACCGGGGAGCTGTTTTTT
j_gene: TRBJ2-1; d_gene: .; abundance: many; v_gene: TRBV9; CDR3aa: CASSVAPNLRPYNEQFF; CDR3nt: TGTGCCAGCAGCGTAGCCCCGAACCTACGACCTTACAATGAGCAGTTCTTC